The T cell receptor (beta chain) described here comes from a study of cytomegalovirus exposure and HLA in healthy donors. Study-level findings and limits: A later analysis showed HLA-associated TCR beta chains outstripping equally common others in clonal expansion.

The PCR employed 60 Vbeta primers together with 13 Jbeta primers. Sequencing used immunoSEQ multiplex PCR; TCRdb keeps in-frame clones, though not all of them. Here the sample spans 90,000 to 100,000 clones, 69% being singletons. As for this clone: Its target is not known.

Germline-derived CDR1 and CDR2 are MGHRA and YSYEKL. The CDR3 covers 15 residues. The V gene end was trimmed by 3 bases and the J gene end by 4 bases; junction bases not matched to a gene: 8. The specimen was PBMCs. The V gene is TRBV4-1, the J gene TRBJ1-2; 7 bases agree with TRBD1. The TCR originated in a female donor in good health and CMV-seronegative. The CDR3 loop is CASSQLYRGSYGYTF. The CDR3 nucleotides are TGCGCCAGCAGCCAGCTATACAGGGGAAGCTATGGCTACACCTTC.